Listed here are 19 T cell receptor beta chains from one sample, sequenced in a study of blood T cell repertoires in COVID-19. Data came from immunoSEQ multiplex PCR; TCRdb stores just in-frame clones and leaves some out. The sample holds about 270,000 clones; roughly 90% are singletons and the top ten take about 3%. Sequencing was carried out using PBMCs or T cells enriched from blood (not recorded which). The origin of the receptors is a woman in her forties or fifties who had recovered from COVID-19.

V gene TRBV24-1 combines with J gene TRBJ2-1, with 7 bases that match TRBD2. V gave up 3 bases and J gave up 4 bases; unmatched junction bases: 5. Looked up from germline, CDR1 is KGHDR and CDR2 is SFDVKD. The CDR3 runs 15 residues. The CDR3 loop reads CATSDPSGRYNEQFF. DNA for the CDR3: TGTGCCACCAGTGATCCTAGCGGCCGGTACAATGAGCAGTTCTTC.

The gene calls are TRBV18 and TRBJ1-1; unclear D gene. The CDR3 is made up of 12 amino acids. CDR1 is KGHSH, CDR2 LQKENI, per germline. The ends were cut back, 2 bases at V and 7 bases at J, with 8 bases in the middle. The CDR3 sequence: CASSPNRDEAFF. The CDR3 DNA reads as TGTGCCAGCTCACCAAACCGAGATGAAGCTTTCTTT.

This clone was recorded only once. The V and J genes are TRBV7-8 and TRBJ2-1; 10 bases match TRBD2. The J segment lost 8 bases and the V segment lost 5 bases, leaving 18 bases of the junction unmatched. The CDR3 is 18 amino acids. CDR1 and CDR2 from the germline V gene are SGHVS and FQNEAQ. CDR3 in DNA: TGTGCCAGCAGCCGAGACCCTAGCGGGAGAGGCCGGTACGATGAGCAGTTCTTC. Its translation is CASSRDPSGRGRYDEQFF.

This clone appeared a few times. The chain uses TRBV19 and TRBJ2-7; 7 nucleotides match TRBD2. Germline V gene sequence: CDR1 LNHDA, CDR2 SQIVND (reference sequence). The CDR3 length is 15 residues. Trimming at V came to 5 bases and at J to 3 bases, leaving 10 bases not matched to a gene. Here the CDR3 reads CASSLQGSGHYEQYF. Here the CDR3 DNA reads TGTGCCAGTAGTCTTCAGGGTAGCGGGCACTACGAGCAGTACTTC.

The V gene is TRBV10-3, the J gene TRBJ2-1, with 9 bases fitting TRBD2. Germline CDR1 ENHRY, CDR2 SYGVKD. This CDR3 comprises 20 residues. Trimming at V came to 4 bases and at J to 0 bases, leaving 16 bases not matched to a gene. The CDR3 region has the DNA TGTGCCATCAGTGTTCTTGGGGCTAGCGGGACCAGGAGCTCCTACAATGAGCAGTTCTTC. It is translated as CAISVLGASGTRSSYNEQFF.

This clone has only a few counts. V usage is TRBV18 and J usage is TRBJ2-3; no firm D call. Between the trimmed V and J ends, which lost 4 bases and 5 bases, there was a span of 4 bases. Germline V lookup: CDR1 KGHSH, CDR2 LQKENI. This CDR3 contains 11 residues. CDR3 protein: CASSLVDTQYF. DNA of the CDR3: TGTGCCAGCTCACTCGTAGATACGCAGTATTTT.

This clone was seen a single time. The V call is TRBV28, the J call TRBJ2-1; 11 bases are shared with TRBD2. J lost 3 bases, V lost 2 bases, and 12 bases had no gene match. The CDR3 consists of 19 residues. The germline gives CDR1 MDHEN, CDR2 SYDVKM. CDR3 sequence reads: CASSLHKLIAGGGYNEQFF. The CDR3 DNA sequence: TGTGCCAGCAGTTTACACAAATTGATAGCGGGAGGGGGCTACAATGAGCAGTTCTTC.

As for this clone: Germline and junction disagree at one end, which may indicate a read error. V gene TRBV3-1 (or the pseudogene TRBV3-2) combines with J gene TRBJ1-3; D unclear. CDR3 size: 12 residues. CDR1 and CDR2 from the germline V gene are LGHDT and YNNKEL (reference sequence). The CDR3 loop reads CASSQGSQEVHF. In DNA form, the CDR3 reads TGTGCCAGCAGCCAAGGGTCGCAGGAGGTTCATTTT.

The chain links TRBV24-1 to TRBJ2-7; D is ambiguous. Trimming stripped 3 bases from V and 0 bases from J, with 8 bases between. This CDR3 is 14 amino acids long. Per the germline V gene, CDR1 is KGHDR and CDR2 is SFDVKD. The CDR3 spells CATSDPSDSYEQYF. For the CDR3, the DNA is TGTGCCACCAGTGATCCCAGTGACTCCTACGAGCAGTACTTC.

This chain links TRBV20-1 with TRBJ2-1; maybe TRBD1 (5 bases). V lost 3 bases, J lost 8 bases, and 8 bases lay in between. The CDR3 loop spans 11 amino acids. Germline V gives CDR1 DFQATT, CDR2 SNEGSKA (reference sequence). CDR3 nucleotide sequence: TGCAGTGCTAGGTGGGGCGATGAGCAGTTCTTC. Translation gives CSARWGDEQFF.

This chain connects TRBV4-3 to TRBJ2-1; no clear D. The CDR3 contains 18 residues. The germline V gene encodes CDR1 LGHNA and CDR2 YSLEER. Trimming cost V 2 bases and J 3 bases, with 20 bases left between them. The CDR3 here is CASSQQPWSAQIYNEQFF. The CDR3 region has the DNA TGCGCCAGCAGCCAACAACCTTGGTCGGCACAGATCTACAATGAGCAGTTCTTC.

J is TRBJ2-2 and V is TRBV6-5; D gene ambiguous. The V end lost 6 bases, the J end lost 4 bases, and 9 bases lay between the germline ends. Germline CDR1 MNHEY, CDR2 SVGAGI. There are 13 residues in the CDR3. This CDR3 reads CASRNSGTGELFF. The CDR3 bases are TGTGCCAGCAGGAACAGTGGCACCGGGGAGCTGTTTTTT.

V usage is TRBV7-2 and J usage is TRBJ1-5; D is undetermined. The V end was cut by 2 bases, the J end by 5 bases, with 4 bases between. CDR3 length: 12 amino acids. Looked up from germline, CDR1 is SGHTA and CDR2 is FQGNSA. DNA for the CDR3: TGTGCCAGCAGCTTACTTCATCAGCCCCAGCATTTT. Translation gives CASSLLHQPQHF.

The chain is built from TRBV28 and TRBJ1-2, with 8 bases lining up with TRBD1. The CDR3 has 15 residues. After removal of 6 bases from V and 6 bases from J, the junction contained 12 bases not matched to a gene. From germline, CDR1 is MDHEN and CDR2 SYDVKM. The DNA of the CDR3 is TGTGCCAGCAGCCTCACTGGACAGGGTTCAAATGGCTACACCTTC. This encodes CASSLTGQGSNGYTF.

The CDR3 region has the DNA TGTGCCAGCAGCTCTGGAGGGGCCTTCTACGAGCAGTACTTC. Its translation: CASSSGGAFYEQYF. The J gene is TRBJ2-7, the V gene TRBV5-5; D perhaps matches TRBD2 (6 bases). Germline CDR1 is SGHKS and CDR2 is YYEKEE (reference sequence). The CDR3 is made up of 14 amino acids. V was trimmed by 3 bases and J by 3 bases, leaving 13 bases between them.

The genes are TRBV15 and TRBJ2-5; D uncertain. The CDR3 is made up of 15 amino acids. The V end lost 4 bases, the J end lost 1 base, and 13 bases lay between the germline ends. Germline lookup yields CDR1 LNHNV and CDR2 YYDKDF (reference sequence). The CDR3 bases are TGTGCCACCAGCACATTGGGCTGGGCCCAAGAGACCCAGTACTTC. It is translated as CATSTLGWAQETQYF.

This sequence joins TRBV29-1 and TRBJ1-2; D uncertain. This CDR3 has 12 amino acids. V was clipped by 1 base and J by 1 base, with 4 bases between them. The germline gives CDR1 SQVTM, CDR2 ANQGSEA. CDR3 loop: CSVEVSNYGYTF. In DNA form, the CDR3 reads TGCAGCGTTGAAGTGAGTAACTATGGCTACACCTTC.

The V gene is TRBV7-9, the J gene TRBJ2-7; tentatively, D is TRBD2 (6 bases). V lost 2 bases and J lost 3, with 14 bases in between. CDR1 is SEHNR, CDR2 FQNEAQ, per germline (reference sequence). The length of the CDR3 is 15 residues. CDR3 amino acids: CASSLKGTGVYEQYF. The CDR3 coding sequence is TGTGCCAGCAGCTTAAAAGGGACGGGGGTCTACGAGCAGTACTTC.

The rearrangement uses TRBV11-3 and TRBJ1-1; D remains unclear. The CDR3 has 13 residues. Trimming shortened V by 3 bases and J by 3 bases, and 8 bases separated the two germline ends. Germline-derived CDR1 and CDR2 are SGHNT and YENEEA. CDR3 amino acids: CASSFRTDTEAFF. CDR3 in DNA: TGTGCCAGCAGCTTTCGTACGGACACTGAAGCTTTCTTT.